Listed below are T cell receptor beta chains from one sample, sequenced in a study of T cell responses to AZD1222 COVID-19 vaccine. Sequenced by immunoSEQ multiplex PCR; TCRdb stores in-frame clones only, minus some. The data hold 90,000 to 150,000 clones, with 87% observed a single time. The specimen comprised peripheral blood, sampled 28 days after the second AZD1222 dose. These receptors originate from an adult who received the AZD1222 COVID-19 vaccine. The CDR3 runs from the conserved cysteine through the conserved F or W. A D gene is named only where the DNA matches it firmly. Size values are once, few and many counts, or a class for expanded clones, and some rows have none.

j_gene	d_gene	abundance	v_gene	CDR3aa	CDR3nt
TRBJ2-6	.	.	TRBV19	CASSIVYLSGANVLTF	TGTGCCAGTAGTATCGTCTACCTCTCTGGGGCCAACGTCCTGACTTTC
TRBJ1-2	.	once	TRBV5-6	CASSLGGSPNYGYTF	TGTGCCAGCAGCTTGGGCGGGAGCCCTAACTATGGCTACACCTTC
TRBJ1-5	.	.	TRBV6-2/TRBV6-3	CASSYGSNQPQHF	TGTGCCAGCAGTTACGGCAGCAATCAGCCCCAGCATTTT
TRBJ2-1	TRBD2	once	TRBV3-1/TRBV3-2	CASSQDSGGSGNEQFF	TGTGCCAGCAGCCAAGATAGCGGGGGCTCGGGCAATGAGCAGTTCTTC
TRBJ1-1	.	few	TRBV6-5	CASRYDRLNTEAFF	TGTGCCAGCAGGTACGACAGATTGAACACTGAAGCTTTCTTT
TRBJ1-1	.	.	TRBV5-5	CASSLAGDTEAFF	TGTGCCAGCAGCCTGGCAGGGGACACTGAAGCTTTCTTT
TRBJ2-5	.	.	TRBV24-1	CATGQLGTGGLAEETQYF	TGTGCCACCGGACAGCTAGGCACCGGGGGTTTAGCGGAAGAGACCCAGTACTTC
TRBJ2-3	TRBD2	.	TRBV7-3	CASSLYSGGPSTDTQYF	TGTGCCAGCAGCTTATATAGCGGGGGCCCTAGCACAGATACGCAGTATTTT
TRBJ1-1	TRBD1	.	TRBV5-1	CASSYSGQGHTEAFF	TGCGCCAGCAGCTACTCGGGACAGGGTCACACTGAAGCTTTCTTT
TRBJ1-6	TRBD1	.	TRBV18	CASSQLGTGNSPLHF	TGTGCCAGCTCACAACTAGGGACAGGCAATTCACCCCTCCACTTT
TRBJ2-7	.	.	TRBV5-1	CASSLVSGTISYEQYF	TGCGCCAGCAGCTTGGTTTCGGGGACCATCTCCTACGAGCAGTACTTC
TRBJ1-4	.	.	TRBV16	CASSQLGATNEKLFF	TGTGCCAGCAGCCAATTAGGTGCAACTAATGAAAAACTGTTTTTT
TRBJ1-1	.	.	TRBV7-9	CASSRPTAEAFF	TGTGCCAGCAGCCGTCCCACAGCTGAAGCTTTCTTT
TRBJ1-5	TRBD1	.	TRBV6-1	CASSEAPRGLQPQHF	TGTGCCAGCAGTGAAGCTCCCAGGGGGCTTCAGCCCCAGCATTTT
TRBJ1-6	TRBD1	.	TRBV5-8	CASSLGRQGTTNSPLHF	TGTGCCAGCAGCTTAGGTCGACAGGGAACTACCAATTCACCCCTCCACTTT
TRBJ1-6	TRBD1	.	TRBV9	CASSGGDRAYNSPLHF	TGTGCCAGCAGTGGGGGGGACAGGGCGTATAATTCACCCCTCCACTTT
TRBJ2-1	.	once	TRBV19	CASTRGTSYNEQFF	TGTGCCAGTACCCGGGGGACCAGTTACAATGAGCAGTTCTTC
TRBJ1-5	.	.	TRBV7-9	CASSLGGTDQPQHF	TGTGCCAGCAGCTTAGGAGGGACGGATCAGCCCCAGCATTTT
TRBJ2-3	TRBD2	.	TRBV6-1	CASSDALAGGSSTDTQYF	TGTGCCAGCAGTGATGCTCTAGCGGGGGGGTCTAGCACAGATACGCAGTATTTT
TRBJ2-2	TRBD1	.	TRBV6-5	CASSWTGDTGELFF	TGTGCCAGCAGTTGGACAGGGGACACCGGGGAGCTGTTTTTT
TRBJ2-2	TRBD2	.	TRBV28	CASSSPSGELTGELFF	TGTGCCAGCAGTTCCCCTAGCGGGGAGCTAACCGGGGAGCTGTTTTTT
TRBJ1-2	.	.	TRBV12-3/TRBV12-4	CASTPYSNYGYTF	TGTGCCAGCACCCCGTACTCTAACTATGGCTACACCTTC
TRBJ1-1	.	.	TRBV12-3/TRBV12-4	CASSLTGNTEAFF	TGTGCCAGCAGTTTAACGGGGAACACTGAAGCTTTCTTT
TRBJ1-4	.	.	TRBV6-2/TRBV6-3	CASSRLRGTNEKLFF	TGTGCCAGCAGTCGTCTCAGGGGAACTAATGAAAAACTGTTTTTT
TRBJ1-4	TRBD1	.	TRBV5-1	CASSSQGAGEKLFF	TGCGCCAGCAGTTCTCAGGGGGCTGGTGAAAAACTGTTTTTT
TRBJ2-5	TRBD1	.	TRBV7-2	CASSSYRGLRQETQYF	TGTGCCAGCAGCTCCTACAGGGGTCTAAGGCAAGAGACCCAGTACTTC
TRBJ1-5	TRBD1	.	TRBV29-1	CSVAQGGDQPQHF	TGCAGCGTTGCACAGGGGGGAGATCAGCCCCAGCATTTT
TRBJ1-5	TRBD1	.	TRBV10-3	CAISESRDSYQPQHF	TGTGCCATCAGTGAGTCACGGGACAGCTATCAGCCCCAGCATTTT
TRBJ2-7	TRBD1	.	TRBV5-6	CASSTTPGQGYEQYF	TGTGCCAGCAGCACAACCCCGGGACAGGGGTACGAGCAGTACTTC
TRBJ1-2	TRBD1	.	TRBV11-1	CASSAPGQGTYGYTF	TGTGCCAGCAGTGCTCCGGGACAGGGGACGTATGGCTACACCTTC
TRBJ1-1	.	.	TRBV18	CASSPPSGAGTEAFF	TGTGCCAGCTCACCACCCTCGGGGGCAGGCACTGAAGCTTTCTTT
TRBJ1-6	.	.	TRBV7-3	CASGLGSISPLHF	TGTGCCAGCGGCCTGGGATCAATTTCACCCCTCCACTTT
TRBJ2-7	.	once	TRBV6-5	CASSYASGSTYEQYF	TGTGCCAGCAGTTACGCGTCAGGGTCCACCTACGAGCAGTACTTC
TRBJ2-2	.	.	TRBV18	CASSGRDTGELFF	TGTGCCAGCTCGGGACGGGACACCGGGGAGCTGTTTTTT
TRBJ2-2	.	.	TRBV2	CASSKDYTGELFF	TGTGCCAGCAGTAAAGATTACACCGGGGAGCTGTTTTTT
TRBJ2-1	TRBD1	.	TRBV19	CASSVRGTGSGGEQFF	TGTGCCAGTAGTGTCCGAGGGACAGGTTCTGGGGGTGAGCAGTTCTTC
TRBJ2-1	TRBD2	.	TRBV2	CASRVGLAENNEQFF	TGTGCCAGCAGGGTTGGACTAGCGGAAAACAATGAGCAGTTCTTC
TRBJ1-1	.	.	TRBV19	CASSIGFSGPNTEAFF	TGTGCCAGTAGTATAGGATTTTCGGGCCCGAACACTGAAGCTTTCTTT
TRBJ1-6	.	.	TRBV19	CASSGTNNSPLHF	TGTGCCAGTTCCGGGACAAATAATTCACCCCTCCACTTT
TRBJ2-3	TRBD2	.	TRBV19	CASSSLAGATDTQYF	TGTGCCAGTAGTAGTCTAGCGGGAGCCACAGATACGCAGTATTTT
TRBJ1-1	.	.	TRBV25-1	CASSTGGWHTEAFF	TGTGCCAGCAGTACCGGGGGATGGCACACTGAAGCTTTCTTT
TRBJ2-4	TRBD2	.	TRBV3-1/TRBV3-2	CASSQGGWRGAKNIQYF	TGTGCCAGCAGCCAAGGAGGTTGGCGGGGGGCCAAAAACATTCAGTACTTC
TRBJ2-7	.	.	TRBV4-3	CASSQVSGGTYEQYF	TGCGCCAGCAGCCAAGTGTCAGGGGGGACATACGAGCAGTACTTC
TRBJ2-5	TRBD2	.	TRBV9	CASSLGVLAGSLQETQYF	TGTGCCAGCAGCCTGGGGGTCCTAGCGGGATCCTTACAAGAGACCCAGTACTTC
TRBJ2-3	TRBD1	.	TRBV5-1	CASSQMTGGVDTQYF	TGCGCCAGCAGCCAAATGACAGGGGGCGTTGATACGCAGTATTTT
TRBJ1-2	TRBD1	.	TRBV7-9	CASSSGTGALYGYTF	TGTGCCAGCAGTTCCGGGACAGGCGCTCTTTATGGCTACACCTTC